This record covers a single TCR beta chain. Trimming took off 0 bases at V and 7 bases at J, with 12 bases between the two ends. Looked up from germline, CDR1 is LNHNV and CDR2 is YYDKDF (reference sequence). The length of the CDR3 is 15 residues. This entry comes from a study of T-cell memory formation after mild COVID-19. TCRdb passed the 5' RACE reads through MiXCR, listing each CDR3 protein once. The sample yields under 200,000 distinct CDR3 sequences, around a third seen once. The origin of this receptor is an adult woman who had mild COVID-19 (a few samples of this study predate the infection). Cell type and time point are not known. The source material was PBMCs or a T cell subset sorted from them (not recorded which). The chain has TRBV15 and TRBJ1-4; weak D call: TRBD1 (6 bases). This CDR3 is CATSRDIQTGEKLFF. CDR3 nucleotides: TGTGCCACCAGCAGAGATATCCAGACAGGTGAAAAACTGTTTTTT.